This T cell receptor beta chain was captured by sequencing in a study of cytomegalovirus exposure and HLA in healthy donors. PCR employed 60 Vbeta and 13 Jbeta primers. The protocol was immunoSEQ multiplex PCR, while the TCRdb copy is restricted to in-frame clones and leaves out a portion. The sample includes roughly 120,000 clones, about 75% of them seen just once. CDR1 is SGDLS, CDR2 YYNGEE, per germline. With 3 bases clipped from V and 1 base from J, the junction kept 1 base outside the gene matches. CDR3 length: 14 residues. Overall study results and limits: Earlier analysis looked at TCR beta V segments, and most were productive about 87% or about 30% of the time.

Notes on this clone: Antigen specificity is unknown.

The genes are TRBV9 and TRBJ2-4, with 7 bases fitting TRBD1. The sequence was collected from a man aged 60-69 years in good health and CMV-seropositive. Sample: PBMCs. CDR3 in amino acids: CASSAGQAKNIQYF. CDR3 coding DNA: TGTGCCAGCAGCGCGGGACAGGCCAAAAACATTCAGTACTTC.